A single sample is the source of the 30 T cell receptor beta chains below, sequenced in a study of cytomegalovirus exposure and HLA in healthy donors. The PCR made use of 60 Vbeta and 13 Jbeta primers. The data were produced by immunoSEQ multiplex PCR, yet TCRdb's version contains in-frame clones alone and is incomplete. Of over 85,000 clones in the sample, approximately 83% were seen once. The specimen was PBMCs. All receptors come from a man in his forties or fifties in good health and CMV-seronegative.

The rearrangement links TRBV6-4 to TRBJ2-1; 9 bases fit TRBD1. Looked up from germline, CDR1 is MRHNA and CDR2 is SNTAGT. Germline trimming cut 3 bases from V and 2 bases from J; bases unmatched to any gene: 2. This CDR3 has 15 amino acids. CDR3 amino acids: CASSEGTGPYNEQFF. CDR3 nucleotides: TGTGCCAGCAGTGAGGGGACAGGGCCCTACAATGAGCAGTTCTTC.

The gene calls are TRBV9 and TRBJ2-7; 7 nucleotides agree with TRBD2. From germline, CDR1 is SGDLS and CDR2 YYNGEE. The CDR3 runs to 14 residues. V gave up 0 bases and J gave up 2 bases; unmatched junction bases: 2. The CDR3 region is CASSVDGGAYEQYF. The CDR3 DNA sequence: TGTGCCAGCAGCGTAGATGGGGGGGCCTACGAGCAGTACTTC.

This rearrangement joins TRBV2 to TRBJ2-7, with D possibly TRBD2 on 5 matching bases. CDR1 is SNHLY and CDR2 is FYNNEI in the germline V gene. Trimming shortened V by 6 bases and J by 0 bases, and 12 bases separated the two germline ends. The CDR3 runs to 14 residues. CDR3 sequence reads: CASSARGFSYEQYF. The CDR3 nucleotides are TGTGCCAGCAGCGCCAGAGGGTTCTCCTACGAGCAGTACTTC. The entire variable domain, with the rest obtained from reference TRBV2 and TRBJ2-7, is as follows: EPEVTQTPSHQVTQMGQEVILRCVPISNHLYFYWYRQILGQKVEFLVSFYNNEISEKSEIFDDQFSVERPDGSNFTLKIRSTKLEDSAMYFCASSARGFSYEQYFGPGTRLTVT.

The CDR3 spells CASSYSRTVAKNIQYF. The DNA of the CDR3 is TGTGCCAGCAGTTACTCGAGAACGGTAGCCAAAAACATTCAGTACTTC. The V and J genes are TRBV6-5 and TRBJ2-4, with no clear D. Trimming removed 0 bases at V and 0 bases at J, with 9 bases between. The CDR3 is made up of 16 amino acids. Per germline, CDR1 MNHEY and CDR2 SVGAGI.

This clone was seen only once. J is TRBJ2-5 and V is TRBV6-1; a possible D gene is TRBD2 (5 bases). The CDR3 has 11 amino acids. CDR1 and CDR2 from the germline V gene are MNHNS and SASEGT. Trimming removed 11 bases from V and 5 bases from J, with 12 bases in between. CDR3 DNA: TGTGCCCGTGGGGAGAAGGAGACCCAGTACTTC. Protein sequence: CARGEKETQYF.

Here the CDR3 DNA reads TGTGCCAGCAGCTTAAGGGGGACTAATGAAAAACTGTTTTTT. Translation gives CASSLRGTNEKLFF. The gene calls are TRBV7-6 and TRBJ1-4; a possible D gene is TRBD1 (6 bases). In germline, CDR1 is SGHVS, CDR2 FNYEAQ. V was clipped by 2 bases and J by 2 bases, with 6 bases between them. The CDR3 contains 14 residues.

The chain links TRBV7-9 to TRBJ2-5, with D possibly matching TRBD1 (5 bases). The germline V and J ends were trimmed by 5 bases and 4 bases, with 17 bases remaining between them. Germline V gene data show CDR1 as SEHNR and CDR2 as FQNEAQ (reference sequence). The CDR3 loop spans 15 amino acids. For the CDR3, the DNA is TGTGCCAGCAGCGTCCTAGAAAGGGGCTCAGAGACCCAGTACTTC. It specifies CASSVLERGSETQYF.

The chain employs TRBV15 and TRBJ1-2; D uncertain. The length of the CDR3 is 11 residues. CDR1 LNHNV and CDR2 YYDKDF come from the germline V gene (reference sequence). V was trimmed by 1 base and J by 8 bases, leaving 5 bases between them. Here the CDR3 DNA reads TGTGCCACCAGCAGAGGCGGAGGCTACACCTTC. Translated, it gives CATSRGGGYTF.

The chain is built from TRBV4-1 and TRBJ1-4; D might be TRBD1 (5 bases). The CDR3 runs 15 residues. With 4 bases removed from V and 5 bases from J, the gap between germline ends came to 14 bases. CDR1 MGHRA and CDR2 YSYEKL come from the germline V gene. The CDR3: CASSRTGTTNEKLFF. CDR3 bases: TGCGCCAGCAGCCGCACCGGGACTACGAATGAAAAACTGTTTTTT.

The rearrangement links TRBV5-6 to TRBJ2-5; 9 bases are shared with TRBD2. The junction had 4 bases not matched to a gene; V was cut back by 3 bases and J by 1 base. The V gene's germline CDR1 is SGHDT and CDR2 YYEEEE. This CDR3 spans 15 amino acids. CDR3 in amino acids: CASSSQRGVQETQYF. CDR3 sequence (DNA): TGTGCCAGCAGCTCCCAGCGGGGGGTCCAAGAGACCCAGTACTTC.

This clone was found once. V is TRBV28 and J is TRBJ2-5; 8 nucleotides line up with TRBD2. The CDR3 runs to 14 residues. V dropped 5 bases and J dropped 3; count of bases not matched to a gene: 5. Germline V gene lookup returns CDR1 MDHEN and CDR2 SYDVKM. The CDR3 region has the DNA TGTGCCAGCAGTCGACCCGGGGGGGAAGAGACCCAGTACTTC. Translating it yields CASSRPGGEETQYF.

The genes are TRBV29-1 and TRBJ2-7, with 8 positions matching TRBD1. The CDR3 extends over 14 amino acids. Looked up from germline, CDR1 is SQVTM and CDR2 is ANQGSEA. The V segment lost 0 bases and the J segment 3 bases; nucleotides outside the gene matches: 4. The CDR3 protein is CSVEDRTGNYEQYF. CDR3 bases: TGCAGCGTTGAAGACCGGACAGGGAACTACGAGCAGTACTTC.

The chain uses TRBV6-5 and TRBJ1-4; 12 bases fit TRBD1. CDR1 and CDR2 (germline): MNHEY, SVGAGI. This CDR3 contains 15 residues. V trimming: 2 bases; J trimming: 6 bases; junction bases outside the gene matches: 1. CDR3 amino acids: CASSYGTGGHEKLFF. CDR3 nucleotides: TGTGCCAGCAGTTACGGGACAGGGGGCCATGAAAAACTGTTTTTT.

In DNA, the CDR3 is TGCGCCAGCAGCTTGGAGCCCCATCACACAGATACGCAGTATTTT. This sequence encodes CASSLEPHHTDTQYF. V and J are TRBV5-1 and TRBJ2-3; D call uncertain. Per the germline V gene, CDR1 is SGHRS and CDR2 is YFSETQ. V lost 0 bases to trimming and J lost 2 bases, with 10 bases between them. The CDR3 sequence is 15 residues long.

This CDR3 is CAWSIGLTDKTQYF. The CDR3 DNA reads TGTGCCTGGAGTATCGGACTGACCGATAAGACCCAGTACTTC. This chain uses TRBV30 with TRBJ2-5, with a weak D call TRBD2 (5 bases). Germline CDR1 GTSNPN, CDR2 SVGIG (reference sequence). Trimming removed 2 bases from V and 6 bases from J, with 16 bases in between. The length of the CDR3 is 14 residues.

The chain recombines TRBV4-1 with TRBJ1-4; TRBD1 matches 7 bases. Germline V gene sequence: CDR1 MGHRA, CDR2 YSYEKL. The CDR3 spans 15 residues. Losses at the gene ends were 0 bases for V and 8 bases for J; bases not matched to a gene: 6. As DNA, the CDR3 is TGCGCCAGCAGCCAAGATGGAGGGGGCAGCGAAAAACTGTTTTTT. Protein: CASSQDGGGSEKLFF.

The gene calls are TRBV19 and TRBJ2-2; TRBD2 is a possible D gene (7 bases). The CDR3 extends over 14 amino acids. CDR1 and CDR2 (germline): LNHDA, SQIVND (reference sequence). Trimming left V 6 bases short and J 2 bases short, with 10 bases between. The DNA for the CDR3 is TGTGCCAGTAGGGGGGGGCTCAACACCGGGGAGCTGTTTTTT. It yields the protein CASRGGLNTGELFF.

The chain uses TRBV28 and TRBJ1-2; perhaps TRBD1 as D (5 bases). This CDR3 has 11 amino acids. The germline V gene has CDR1 MDHEN and CDR2 SYDVKM. V lost 8 bases, J lost 2 bases, and 6 bases lay in between. CDR3 residues: CASGQNYGYTF. CDR3 in DNA: TGTGCCAGCGGACAAAACTATGGCTACACCTTC.

The chain has TRBV7-2 and TRBJ2-3; perhaps TRBD2 as D (5 bases). V was trimmed by 4 bases and J by 3 bases, leaving 11 bases between them. CDR1 is SGHTA, CDR2 FQGNSA, per germline. The CDR3 is 14 amino acids. CDR3 residues: CASSSEGRTDTQYF. CDR3 in DNA: TGTGCCAGCAGCTCCGAGGGCCGAACAGATACGCAGTATTTT.

This chain joins TRBV18 and TRBJ1-1, with D hard to call. This CDR3 is built from 15 residues. Germline loops: CDR1 KGHSH, CDR2 LQKENI. Deletions cut 6 bases from V and 4 bases from J, with 18 bases between. The chain's CDR3 is CASSPGYAVGTEAFF. The CDR3 nucleotides read TGTGCCAGCTCTCCGGGGTATGCGGTTGGCACTGAAGCTTTCTTT.

The V and J genes are TRBV6-5 and TRBJ2-7; D call uncertain. This CDR3 contains 14 residues. The germline CDR1 and CDR2 sequences are MNHEY and SVGAGI. V was clipped by 0 bases and J by 0 bases, with 6 bases between them. The CDR3, as DNA: TGTGCCAGCAGTTACTCTGATAGCTCCTACGAGCAGTACTTC. Its protein is CASSYSDSSYEQYF.

This clone was observed a handful of times. The chain carries TRBV6-6 and TRBJ2-1, with D unresolved. Germline CDR1 MNHNY, CDR2 SVGAGI (reference sequence). The CDR3 spans 11 residues. Trimming pared 4 bases from V and 9 bases from J, leaving 7 bases between. The DNA of the CDR3 is TGTGCCAGCAGTTCAGATGTTGAGCAGTTCTTC. Translating gives CASSSDVEQFF.

The chain joins TRBV4-2 to TRBJ2-5; the D gene is possibly TRBD1 (6 bases). Trimming left V 0 bases short and J 6 bases short, with 11 bases between. The CDR3 runs to 14 residues. Per the germline V gene, CDR1 is LGHNA and CDR2 is YNFKEQ. This CDR3 is CASSQDERGKTQYF. The DNA of the CDR3 is TGTGCCAGCAGCCAAGACGAAAGGGGGAAGACCCAGTACTTC.

The genes are TRBV29-1 and TRBJ1-2; D perhaps matches TRBD1 (6 bases). Trimming pared 8 bases from V and 2 bases from J, leaving 15 bases between. Germline V CDR1 and CDR2: SQVTM, ANQGSEA. This CDR3 has 13 residues. This chain's CDR3 is CSSLTGTNYGYTF. CDR3 sequence (DNA): TGCAGCTCGTTGACAGGAACGAACTATGGCTACACCTTC.

Worth noting for this clone: The CDR3 does not end in the conserved phenylalanine or tryptophan, so this is likely a read error. This chain links TRBV9 with TRBJ1-1; no definite D call. This CDR3 has 15 amino acids. CDR1 is SGDLS and CDR2 is YYNGEE in the germline V gene. V shed 1 base and J shed 0 bases, with 10 bases lying between them. In DNA form, the CDR3 reads TGTGCCAGCAGCGTAAGCCTGGAGTTGAACACTGAAGCTTTCCTT. Its protein product is CASSVSLELNTEAFL.

This clone was picked up one time. The CDR3 nucleotides read TGTGCCAGCAGCCGGGACAGGTGGGGCTACACCTTC. Residues: CASSRDRWGYTF. The chain joins TRBV6-1 to TRBJ1-2, with 8 bases that match TRBD1. The germline CDR1 and CDR2 sequences are MNHNS and SASEGT. There are 12 residues in the CDR3. V shed 6 bases and J 8 bases; nucleotides not matched to a gene: 5.

The CDR3 DNA follows: TGTGCCAGCAGCTTGGACAGGGGACCCTATGGCTACACCTTC. Encoded protein: CASSLDRGPYGYTF. The gene calls are TRBV5-4 and TRBJ1-2; 7 bases map to TRBD1. The CDR3 has 14 residues. The junction had 3 bases not matched to a gene; V was cut back by 0 bases and J by 4 bases. Per the germline V gene, CDR1 is SGHNT and CDR2 is YYREEE (reference sequence).

This clone was recorded only once. The CDR3 DNA reads as TGTGCCAGCGGACTAGGGGCCTACAATGAGCAGTTCTTC. This encodes CASGLGAYNEQFF. The chain joins TRBV4-2 to TRBJ2-1; 7 positions agree with TRBD2. V shed 8 bases, J shed 2 bases, and the junction held 3 bases outside the gene matches. CDR3 length: 13 amino acids. Germline CDR1 is LGHNA and CDR2 is YNFKEQ.

The CDR3 DNA is TGTGCCAGCAGCCCCCCGGAAGGAGCCTACGAGCAGTACTTC. Its translation: CASSPPEGAYEQYF. The chain is built from TRBV13 and TRBJ2-7; D not resolved. V was clipped by 5 bases and J by 2 bases, with 13 bases between them. Germline values: CDR1 PRHDT, CDR2 FYEKMQ (reference sequence). There are 14 residues in the CDR3.

The chain combines TRBV6-6 with TRBJ2-5; 8 bases are shared with TRBD1. V lost 6 bases to trimming and J lost 2 bases; unmatched junction nucleotides: 8. Germline CDR1 and CDR2: MNHNY and SVGAGI (reference sequence). The CDR3 loop spans 15 amino acids. The CDR3 nucleotides read TGTGCCAGCAGCCGAGGGGGGACAGGACAAGAGACCCAGTACTTC. Its protein product is CASSRGGTGQETQYF.